These 32 T cell receptor beta chains originate from one sample sequenced in a study of T cell changes during pregnancy in multiple sclerosis. Assay used: immunoSEQ multiplex PCR; TCRdb lists only in-frame clones, some missing. The data contain some 130,000 clones, 96% of them singletons. The input for sequencing was peripheral blood, taken after pregnancy. The receptors here all came from a female donor with multiple sclerosis, enrolled in a pregnancy study.

This chain links TRBV19 with TRBJ2-7; D is ambiguous. The V end was cut by 4 bases, the J end by 3 bases, with 4 bases between. The CDR3 length is 11 residues. CDR1 LNHDA and CDR2 SQIVND come from the germline V gene (reference sequence). CDR3 amino acids: CASSSDYEQYF. Here the CDR3 DNA reads TGTGCCAGTAGTAGCGACTACGAGCAGTACTTC.

The chain joins TRBV29-1 to TRBJ1-5, with D hard to call. The CDR3 sequence is 12 residues long. Germline V gene lookup returns CDR1 SQVTM and CDR2 ANQGSEA. V dropped 4 bases and J dropped 3 bases, with 7 bases sitting between them. CDR3 DNA sequence: TGCAGCGTTGGAGGTTACAATCAGCCCCAGCATTTT. Translation: CSVGGYNQPQHF.

The J gene is TRBJ2-1, the V gene TRBV21-1; the table assigns TRBD1, which was not confirmed against the DNA. TRBV21-1 is described as a pseudogene. The CDR3 has 13 residues. CDR3 nucleotide sequence: TGTGCCAGCAGCGGAACACAGGACAATGAGCAGTTCTTC. Translating gives CASSGTQDNEQFF.

The chain combines TRBV11-3 with TRBJ2-5; weak D call: TRBD2 (6 bases). Trimming removed 1 base from V and 2 bases from J, with 14 bases in between. This CDR3 is 16 amino acids long. Germline values: CDR1 SGHNT, CDR2 YENEEA. In DNA, the CDR3 is TGTGCCAGCAGCTTAGGAGCAAGGGCGGGGCAAGAGACCCAGTACTTC. Residues: CASSLGARAGQETQYF.

The chain uses TRBV28 and TRBJ2-1, with 10 bases that match TRBD2. V was pared by 3 bases and J by 7 bases, with 6 bases of the junction left unmatched. The CDR3 contains 15 residues. The V gene's germline CDR1 is MDHEN and CDR2 SYDVKM. The CDR3 protein is CASSLFGLAENEQFF. The CDR3 DNA is TGTGCCAGCAGTTTGTTTGGACTAGCGGAAAATGAGCAGTTCTTC.

The gene calls are TRBV27 and TRBJ2-7, with a possible D match to TRBD1 (6 bases). CDR1 is MNHEY, CDR2 SMNVEV, per germline (reference sequence). The CDR3 spans 15 residues. V shed 7 bases and J shed 4 bases, with 20 bases lying between them. This chain's CDR3 is CASTFLTGAKYEQYF. CDR3 DNA: TGTGCCAGCACCTTCTTGACAGGCGCAAAGTACGAGCAGTACTTC.

Comments on this clone: At one end the junction does not follow the germline gene, possibly because of a read error. CDR3 amino acids: CASSPLAASGMYEQYF. The DNA for the CDR3 is TGTGCTAGCAGCCCACTTGCGGCTAGCGGGATGTACGAGCAGTACTTC. The chain carries TRBV7-7 and TRBJ2-7; TRBD2 agrees at 9 bases. This CDR3 comprises 16 residues. Germline V gene sequence: CDR1 SSHAT, CDR2 FNYEAQ (reference sequence).

The rearrangement joins TRBV10-3 to TRBJ2-1; 7 bases are shared with TRBD2. Germline V CDR1 and CDR2: ENHRY, SYGVKD. Germline trimming cut 6 bases from V and 0 bases from J; bases unmatched to any gene: 8. The CDR3 is 16 residues long. CDR3 sequence: CAISEAGGSSYNEQFF. CDR3 nucleotides: TGTGCCATCAGCGAGGCGGGCGGGAGCTCCTACAATGAGCAGTTCTTC.

The chain is built from TRBV7-9 and TRBJ1-5; TRBD1 might be the D (6 bases). CDR1 SEHNR and CDR2 FQNEAQ come from the germline V gene (reference sequence). V lost 5 bases, J lost 5 bases, and 10 bases lay in between. This CDR3 is built from 13 residues. In DNA, the CDR3 is TGTGCCAGCAGCCCGGGACAATATCAGCCCCAGCATTTT. Protein sequence: CASSPGQYQPQHF.

The rearrangement links TRBV9 to TRBJ2-3; 13 bases line up with TRBD2. The CDR3 has 18 amino acids. Germline V gene data show CDR1 as SGDLS and CDR2 as YYNGEE. V lost 4 bases to trimming and J lost 1 base; unmatched junction nucleotides: 9. CDR3 protein: CASSTGTSGNLGTDTQYF. The CDR3 DNA sequence: TGTGCCAGCAGCACCGGGACTAGCGGGAATCTAGGCACAGATACGCAGTATTTT.

The chain joins TRBV28 to TRBJ1-5, with 9 bases that match TRBD1. The V and J ends lost 6 bases and 6 bases, in that order; junction bases with no gene match: 12. The V gene's germline CDR1 is MDHEN and CDR2 SYDVKM. The CDR3 runs 16 residues. The CDR3 DNA reads as TGTGCCAGCAGCCCTTCGGGACAGGGTCTGAGTCAGCCCCAGCATTTT. Translating gives CASSPSGQGLSQPQHF.

The J gene is TRBJ2-1, the V gene TRBV5-8; 7 bases align to TRBD2. This CDR3 has 14 amino acids. The germline V gene has CDR1 SGHTS and CDR2 YDEGEE. J lost 3 bases, V lost 0 bases, and 0 bases had no gene match. The CDR3: CASSLGGSYNEQFF. The CDR3 DNA reads as TGTGCCAGCAGCTTGGGCGGGAGCTACAATGAGCAGTTCTTC.

This chain connects TRBV27 to TRBJ1-4; TRBD1 aligns across 11 bases. The germline gives CDR1 MNHEY, CDR2 SMNVEV (reference sequence). The CDR3 extends over 14 amino acids. Unmatched junction bases numbered 3, after V lost 5 bases and J lost 7 bases. The CDR3 DNA follows: TGTGCCAGCAGTCGGGACAGGGGGTCTGAAAAACTGTTTTTT. Protein product: CASSRDRGSEKLFF.

CDR3 in DNA: TGTGCCAGCAGTTTGGGCGGGGGGGGTGAGCAGTTCTTC. Translation: CASSLGGGGEQFF. The rearrangement joins TRBV27 to TRBJ2-1; 9 bases are a match to TRBD2. With 3 bases clipped from V and 9 bases from J, the junction kept 3 bases outside the gene matches. Per germline, CDR1 MNHEY and CDR2 SMNVEV (reference sequence). The CDR3 totals 13 residues.

This rearrangement joins TRBV12-5 to TRBJ1-1; TRBD1 might be the D (6 bases). With 6 bases removed from V and 2 bases from J, the gap between germline ends came to 13 bases. Germline V gene sequence: CDR1 LGHNT, CDR2 FRNRAP. CDR3 length: 14 residues. The CDR3 nucleotides are TGTGCTAGTGGGGAACAGGGCACAAACACTGAAGCTTTCTTT. The encoded protein is CASGEQGTNTEAFF.

This rearrangement joins TRBV29-1 to TRBJ2-1, with D unresolved. This CDR3 is built from 12 residues. Germline CDR1 and CDR2: SQVTM and ANQGSEA. DNA for the CDR3: TGCAGGGTGTCCCGTAGTAACAATGAGCAGTTCTTC. Protein sequence: CRVSRSNNEQFF.

This clone was seen a single time. V and J are TRBV28 and TRBJ2-1; TRBD2 agrees at 10 bases. The V segment lost 8 bases and the J segment 5 bases; nucleotides outside the gene matches: 9. There are 15 residues in the CDR3. From germline, CDR1 is MDHEN and CDR2 SYDVKM. The CDR3 DNA reads as TGTGCCAGCTCACCGGGACTAGCGTCCCACAATGAGCAGTTCTTC. It yields the protein CASSPGLASHNEQFF.

Only one count was recorded for this clone. The chain couples TRBV6-1 to TRBJ2-7; TRBD1 matches 7 bases. V lost 2 bases to trimming and J lost 3 bases; unmatched junction nucleotides: 7. The CDR3 covers 15 residues. Germline CDR1 is MNHNS and CDR2 is SASEGT. CDR3: CASSEPRTGYYEQYF. The CDR3 nucleotides read TGTGCCAGCAGTGAACCTCGGACAGGCTACTACGAGCAGTACTTC.

The rearrangement links TRBV5-1 to TRBJ1-2; D might be TRBD1 (6 bases). The CDR3 has 13 amino acids. V was pared by 4 bases and J by 4 bases, with 11 bases between. Looked up from germline, CDR1 is SGHRS and CDR2 is YFSETQ. The CDR3 coding sequence is TGCGCCAGCAGCCTAACAGGGTCCTATGGCTACACCTTC. As protein: CASSLTGSYGYTF.

This clone was observed a single time. V usage is TRBV9 and J usage is TRBJ2-3; 7 bases fit TRBD1. With 4 bases clipped from V and 4 bases from J, the junction kept 6 bases outside the gene matches. The CDR3 runs 14 residues. Germline values: CDR1 SGDLS, CDR2 YYNGEE. The CDR3 here is CASSSGTVPDTQYF. The CDR3 coding sequence is TGTGCCAGCAGCTCCGGGACAGTGCCAGATACGCAGTATTTT.

The rearrangement joins TRBV7-9 to TRBJ2-7; D is possibly TRBD1 (6 bases). V was shortened by 4 bases and J by 3 bases, with 10 bases between the two germline ends. CDR3 size: 13 residues. The germline gives CDR1 SEHNR, CDR2 FQNEAQ (reference sequence). CDR3 coding DNA: TGTGCCAGCAGCTCGGGACATAACTACGAGCAGTACTTC. It codes for CASSSGHNYEQYF.

The chain couples TRBV28 to TRBJ1-4; 9 nucleotides align to TRBD1. There are 15 residues in the CDR3. Germline CDR1 reads MDHEN; CDR2 reads SYDVKM. V shed 6 bases, J shed 1 base, and the junction held 3 bases outside the gene matches. The DNA of the CDR3 is TGTGCCAGCAGGCGGGACAGGGTAACTAATGAAAAACTGTTTTTT. This codes for CASRRDRVTNEKLFF.

This clone has only one observation. This rearrangement joins TRBV11-3 to TRBJ2-1; weak D call: TRBD2 (6 bases). CDR3 length: 15 amino acids. Germline assignment: CDR1 SGHNT and CDR2 YENEEA. V was clipped by 6 bases and J by 9 bases, with 21 bases between them. Here the CDR3 DNA reads TGTGCCAGCAGGAACAGGAGGGCCGATGGAGGTGAGCAGTTCTTC. This sequence encodes CASRNRRADGGEQFF.

This chain uses TRBV9 with TRBJ1-1; D might be TRBD1 (6 bases). The CDR3 length is 17 residues. V was shortened by 0 bases and J by 3 bases, with 18 bases between the two germline ends. The germline V gene encodes CDR1 SGDLS and CDR2 YYNGEE. The CDR3 nucleotides are TGTGCCAGCAGCGTAGGGTTACAGGGCCCCGGGGACACTGAAGCTTTCTTT. As protein: CASSVGLQGPGDTEAFF. Full variable domain (remainder filled in from reference TRBV9 and TRBJ1-1): DSGVTQTPKHLITATGQRVTLRCSPRSGDLSVYWYQQSLDQGLQFLIQYYNGEERAKGNILERFSAQQFPDLHSELNLSSLELGDSALYFCASSVGLQGPGDTEAFFGQGTRLTVV.

V and J are TRBV29-1 and TRBJ2-7; maybe TRBD1 (6 bases). The CDR3 is 13 residues long. Germline CDR1 reads SQVTM; CDR2 reads ANQGSEA. Trimming pared 3 bases from V and 2 bases from J, leaving 11 bases between. CDR3 sequence: CSVEFTGTYEQYF. CDR3 sequence (DNA): TGCAGCGTTGAGTTTACAGGGACCTACGAGCAGTACTTC.

The chain recombines TRBV6-5 with TRBJ2-5; the match to TRBD2 covers 7 bases. CDR3 length: 15 residues. Germline V gene sequence: CDR1 MNHEY, CDR2 SVGAGI. V lost 7 bases and J lost 2; bases outside the gene matches: 10. CDR3 region: CASTKTGGTQETQYF. The DNA of the CDR3 is TGTGCCAGCACGAAAACGGGAGGAACACAAGAGACCCAGTACTTC.

The chain carries TRBV30 and TRBJ2-2; D is perhaps TRBD2 (6 bases). CDR1 and CDR2 from the germline V gene are GTSNPN and SVGIG (reference sequence). The CDR3 spans 13 residues. The V end lost 3 bases, the J end lost 5 bases, and 10 bases lay between the germline ends. The CDR3 spells CAWRGGGTGELFF. The CDR3, as DNA: TGTGCCTGGAGGGGAGGCGGGACCGGGGAGCTGTTTTTT.

CDR3 amino acids: CASSLGGTGSFTEAFF. CDR3 DNA sequence: TGTGCCAGCAGTCTAGGGGGGACAGGCAGCTTCACTGAAGCTTTCTTT. J is TRBJ1-1 and V is TRBV28; 8 bases are a match to TRBD1. Germline V lookup: CDR1 MDHEN, CDR2 SYDVKM. V lost 5 bases, J lost 4 bases, and 12 bases stayed unmatched. This CDR3 contains 16 residues.

V and J are TRBV5-4 and TRBJ2-5; TRBD1 matches 7 bases. The trim removed 4 bases at V and 2 bases at J, leaving 11 bases unmatched. The CDR3 length is 16 residues. Germline-derived CDR1 and CDR2 are SGHNT and YYREEE (reference sequence). The CDR3 protein is CASSPTGASRQETQYF. The CDR3 nucleotides read TGTGCCAGCAGCCCAACAGGGGCCTCGAGGCAAGAGACCCAGTACTTC.

The DNA for the CDR3 is TGTGCCAGCAGCTCGGGGACTAATCTATTCTCCTACGAGCAGTACTTC. Translated: CASSSGTNLFSYEQYF. The V call is TRBV11-2, the J call TRBJ2-7; 7 bases match TRBD2. CDR3 length equals 16 residues. CDR1 SGHAT and CDR2 FQNNGV come from the germline V gene. With V trimmed by 4 bases and J by 0 bases, 9 bases remained unmatched. The full variable domain, rest sourced from reference TRBV11-2 and TRBJ2-7, is EAGVAQSPRYKIIEKRQSVAFWCNPISGHATLYWYQQILGQGPKLLIQFQNNGVVDDSQLPKDRFSAERLKGVDSTLKIQPAKLEDSAVYLCASSSGTNLFSYEQYFGPGTRLTVT.

As regards this clone: Other DNA sequences in this sample translate to the same CDR3. The J gene is TRBJ2-3, the V gene TRBV29-1; no clear D. The CDR3 totals 12 residues. Trimming stripped 2 bases from V and 1 base from J, with 4 bases between. Germline-derived CDR1 and CDR2 are SQVTM and ANQGSEA. The CDR3 coding sequence is TGCAGCGTTGAACCAGGCACAGATACGCAGTATTTT. Translated: CSVEPGTDTQYF.

On this clone: The junction shows a germline mismatch at one end, possibly a read error. The rearrangement uses TRBV18 and TRBJ2-1; the D is unclear. Looked up from germline, CDR1 is KGHSH and CDR2 is LQKENI. This CDR3 has 14 residues. CDR3 nucleotides: TGTGCCAGCTCACCCTATCGGTCCTTCAATGAGCAGTTCTTC. Residues: CASSPYRSFNEQFF.